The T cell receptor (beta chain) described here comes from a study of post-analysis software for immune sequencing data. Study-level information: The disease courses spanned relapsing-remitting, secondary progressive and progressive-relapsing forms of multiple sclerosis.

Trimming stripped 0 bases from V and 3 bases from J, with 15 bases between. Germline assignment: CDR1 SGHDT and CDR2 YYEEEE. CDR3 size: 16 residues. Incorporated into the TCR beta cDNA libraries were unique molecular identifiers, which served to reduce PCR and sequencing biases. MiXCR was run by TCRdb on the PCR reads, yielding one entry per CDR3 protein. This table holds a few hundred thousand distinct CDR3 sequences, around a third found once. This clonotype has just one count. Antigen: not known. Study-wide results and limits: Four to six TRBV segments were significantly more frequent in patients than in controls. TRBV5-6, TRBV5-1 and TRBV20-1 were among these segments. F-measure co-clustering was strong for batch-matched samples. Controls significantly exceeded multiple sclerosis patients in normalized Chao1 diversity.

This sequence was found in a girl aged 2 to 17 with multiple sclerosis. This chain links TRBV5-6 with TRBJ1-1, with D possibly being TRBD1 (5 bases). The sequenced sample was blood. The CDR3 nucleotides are TGTGCCAGCAGCTTGGGGGGCAGGGTGTGGGACACTGAAGCTTTCTTT. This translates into CASSLGGRVWDTEAFF.